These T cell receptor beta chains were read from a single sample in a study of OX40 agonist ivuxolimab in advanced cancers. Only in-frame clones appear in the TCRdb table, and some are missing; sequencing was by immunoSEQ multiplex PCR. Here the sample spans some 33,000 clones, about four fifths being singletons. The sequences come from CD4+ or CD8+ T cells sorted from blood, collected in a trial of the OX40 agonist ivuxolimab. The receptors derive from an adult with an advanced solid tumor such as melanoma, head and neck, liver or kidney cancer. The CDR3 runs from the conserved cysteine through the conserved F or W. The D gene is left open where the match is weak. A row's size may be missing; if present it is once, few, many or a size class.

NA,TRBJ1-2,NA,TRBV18,CASSPRKRVPGDEGGYTF,TGTGCCAGCTCACCGAGAAAGAGGGTTCCGGGTGATGAGGGTGGCTACACCTTC
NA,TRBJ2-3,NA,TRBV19,CASSIGRGADTQYF,TGTGCCAGTAGTATAGGCAGGGGTGCAGATACGCAGTATTTT
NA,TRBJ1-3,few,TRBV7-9,CATTGTDSNTIYF,TGTGCCACAACCGGGACTGATAGTAACACCATATATTTT
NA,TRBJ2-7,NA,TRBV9,CASSVSQASSYEQYF,TGTGCCAGCAGCGTAAGTCAGGCAAGCTCCTACGAGCAGTACTTC
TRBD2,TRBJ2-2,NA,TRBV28,CASSSIQGLANTGELFF,TGTGCCAGCAGTTCCATCCAAGGACTAGCCAACACCGGGGAGCTGTTTTTT
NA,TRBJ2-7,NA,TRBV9,CASSGARGYEQYF,TGTGCCAGCAGCGGAGCAAGGGGCTACGAGCAGTACTTC
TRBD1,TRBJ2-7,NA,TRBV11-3,CASSLVGQGDEQYF,TGTGCCAGCAGCTTAGTAGGACAGGGTGACGAGCAGTACTTC
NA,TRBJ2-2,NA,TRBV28,CASSLSFGELFF,TGTGCCAGCAGTTTATCATTTGGGGAGCTGTTTTTT
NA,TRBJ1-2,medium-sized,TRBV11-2,CASRSGLGGYGYTF,TGTGCCAGCCGATCAGGTTTGGGAGGCTATGGCTACACCTTC
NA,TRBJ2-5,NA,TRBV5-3,CARSLTEVHQETQYF,TGTGCCAGAAGCTTGACGGAGGTCCACCAAGAGACCCAGTACTTC
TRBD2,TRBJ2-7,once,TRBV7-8,CASSLVGTTNF,TGTGCCAGCAGCTTAGTGGGGACTACGAACTTC